The 5 T cell receptor beta chains presented below share a single source sample, sequenced in a study of T-cell memory formation after mild COVID-19. TCRdb processed the 5' RACE reads anew with MiXCR; each CDR3 protein has one entry. The table has tens of thousands of distinct CDR3 sequences, about 15% seen once. The sample consisted of PBMCs or a T cell subset sorted from them (not recorded which). The origin of the receptors is an adult woman who had mild COVID-19 (a few samples of this study predate the infection). Cell type and time point are not known.

V is TRBV7-2 and J is TRBJ1-1; D not resolved. Between the trimmed V and J ends, which lost 1 base and 13 bases, there was a span of 22 bases. The CDR3 spans 15 residues. CDR1 and CDR2 (germline): SGHTA, FQGNSA. This CDR3 reads CASSLEPSRRHIGFF. CDR3 in DNA: TGTGCCAGCAGCTTAGAACCGAGCAGGCGGCATATCGGTTTCTTT.

The table lists this clonotype with a few counts. The genes are TRBV5-6 and TRBJ2-1, with 10 bases fitting TRBD1. Germline CDR1 SGHDT, CDR2 YYEEEE. CDR3 length: 15 amino acids. Germline trimming cut 5 bases from V and 3 bases from J; bases unmatched to any gene: 5. The CDR3 nucleotides read TGTGCCAGCAGTCTCCGGACAGGGGGCTACAATGAGCAGTTCTTC. Its translation is CASSLRTGGYNEQFF.

This clonotype was counted a few times. V gene TRBV7-9 combines with J gene TRBJ2-3, with TRBD2 as a possible D gene (6 bases). The ends were cut back, 1 base at V and 2 bases at J, with 10 bases in the middle. The CDR3 runs 15 residues. Germline V gene sequence: CDR1 SEHNR, CDR2 FQNEAQ (reference sequence). The CDR3 loop is CASSLGGLLTDTQYF. The CDR3 DNA reads as TGTGCCAGCAGCTTAGGCGGACTACTCACAGATACGCAGTATTTT.

This clonotype was found a few times. The chain couples TRBV5-1 to TRBJ2-1; no reliable D call. Trimming removed 0 bases from V and 6 bases from J, with 10 bases in between. Per germline, CDR1 SGHRS and CDR2 YFSETQ. The CDR3 is made up of 14 amino acids. The CDR3 DNA reads as TGCGCCAGCAGCTTGGACGACCCCCTCAATGAGCAGTTCTTC. This codes for CASSLDDPLNEQFF.

The chain has TRBV14 and TRBJ2-7, with 12 bases lining up with TRBD1. The CDR3 is 15 residues long. With V trimmed by 3 bases and J by 5 bases, 5 bases remained unmatched. Germline lookup yields CDR1 SGHDN and CDR2 FVKESK. The CDR3 sequence: CASSQGDRGRNEQYF. The DNA for the CDR3 is TGTGCCAGCAGCCAGGGGGACAGGGGGCGGAACGAGCAGTACTTC.